These 19 T cell receptor beta chains were all obtained from the same sample, sequenced in a study of blood T cell repertoires in COVID-19. Assay: immunoSEQ multiplex PCR; the TCRdb copy retains only in-frame clones and omits some. The sample contains about 75,000 clones, 79% of which appear only once. Sequencing was done on a sample of peripheral blood. Receptors were obtained from a woman aged 80 or over with active or convalescent COVID-19.

This rearrangement joins TRBV19 to TRBJ2-3, with 14 bases that match TRBD2. CDR1 and CDR2 from the germline V gene are LNHDA and SQIVND (reference sequence). The CDR3 contains 18 residues. V shed 6 bases and J 1 base; nucleotides not matched to a gene: 9. CDR3 amino acids: CASSGTSGSQTRTDTQYF. DNA of the CDR3: TGTGCCAGTAGCGGGACTAGCGGGAGCCAGACACGCACAGATACGCAGTATTTT.

The rearrangement uses TRBV18 and TRBJ2-1; 7 bases match TRBD1. Losses at the gene ends were 6 bases for V and 3 bases for J; bases not matched to a gene: 11. This CDR3 contains 16 residues. CDR1 and CDR2 from the germline V gene are KGHSH and LQKENI. The CDR3 DNA follows: TGTGCCAGCTCGTATATTTCCGGGACAGTCTACAATGAGCAGTTCTTC. Its translation: CASSYISGTVYNEQFF. Full variable domain (remainder filled in from reference TRBV18 and TRBJ2-1): NAGVMQNPRHLVRRRGQEARLRCSPMKGHSHVYWYRQLPEEGLKFMVYLQKENIIDESGMPKERFSAEFPKEGPSILRIQQVVRGDSAAYFCASSYISGTVYNEQFFGPGTRLTVL.

As concerns this clone: The sample contains more than one DNA sequence encoding this CDR3. This chain connects TRBV30 to TRBJ1-3; tentative D call: TRBD1 (6 bases). V was shortened by 0 bases and J by 1 base, with 7 bases between the two germline ends. This CDR3 has 14 amino acids. CDR1 is GTSNPN and CDR2 is SVGIG in the germline V gene (reference sequence). The CDR3 DNA sequence: TGTGCCTGGAGTGTAGGGGGTTCTGGAAACACCATATATTTT. It codes for CAWSVGGSGNTIYF.

The rearrangement joins TRBV19 to TRBJ2-7, with 9 bases aligning to TRBD1. Germline V gene data show CDR1 as LNHDA and CDR2 as SQIVND (reference sequence). V shed 7 bases, J shed 3 bases, and the junction held 7 bases outside the gene matches. The CDR3 runs to 14 residues. The CDR3 protein is CASTPGQGNYEQYF. The CDR3, as DNA: TGTGCCAGTACCCCGGGACAGGGAAACTACGAGCAGTACTTC.

The chain links TRBV5-4 to TRBJ1-2, with D unclear. V was shortened by 0 bases and J by 2 bases, with 8 bases between the two germline ends. This CDR3 comprises 14 residues. Germline loops: CDR1 SGHNT, CDR2 YYREEE (reference sequence). The CDR3: CASSLGQLNYGYTF. CDR3 in DNA: TGTGCCAGCAGCTTGGGTCAGTTAAACTATGGCTACACCTTC. The whole variable domain, remainder taken from reference TRBV5-4 and TRBJ1-2, is ETGVTQSPTHLIKTRGQQVTLRCSSQSGHNTVSWYQQALGQGPQFIFQYYREEENGRGNFPPRFSGLQFPNYSSELNVNALELDDSALYLCASSLGQLNYGYTFGSGTRLTVV.

This clone occurred once. The chain has TRBV3-1 (or the pseudogene TRBV3-2) and TRBJ2-5; 12 bases align to TRBD2. The CDR3 has 19 residues. Germline assignment: CDR1 LGHDT and CDR2 YNNKEL (reference sequence). V lost 2 bases, J lost 5 bases, and 15 bases stayed unmatched. The CDR3 loop is CASSQSPNRASGRGETQYF. CDR3 nucleotides: TGTGCCAGCAGCCAAAGCCCAAACCGGGCTAGCGGGAGGGGGGAGACCCAGTACTTC.

This chain links TRBV6-5 with TRBJ2-3, with D unresolved. V was cut by 7 bases and J by 4 bases, with 18 bases left in between. From germline, CDR1 is MNHEY and CDR2 SVGAGI. CDR3 length equals 15 residues. CDR3 protein: CASTSAGGRADTQYF. CDR3 nucleotide sequence: TGTGCCAGCACGTCGGCAGGTGGGCGCGCAGATACGCAGTATTTT.

There are a few counts of this clone. J is TRBJ2-1 and V is TRBV4-1; D uncertain. Germline CDR1 reads MGHRA; CDR2 reads YSYEKL. CDR3 length: 13 residues. The V and J ends lost 3 bases and 9 bases respectively, with 12 bases between them. The CDR3 loop is CASSHAGAGEQFF. The CDR3 nucleotides read TGCGCCAGCAGCCATGCTGGAGCCGGTGAGCAGTTCTTC.

This sequence joins TRBV29-1 and TRBJ2-4, with D possibly TRBD1 on 6 matching bases. The CDR3 runs to 12 residues. V was pared by 4 bases and J by 10 bases, with 14 bases between. Germline V gene data show CDR1 as SQVTM and CDR2 as ANQGSEA. CDR3 loop: CSVVVSGVIQYF. CDR3 DNA sequence: TGCAGCGTTGTTGTTTCAGGGGTGATTCAGTACTTC.

V usage is TRBV6-5 and J usage is TRBJ1-2, with 8 bases matching TRBD1. The CDR3 runs to 15 residues. V was clipped by 6 bases and J by 8 bases; unmatched bases: 14. The germline CDR1 and CDR2 sequences are MNHEY and SVGAGI. In DNA form, the CDR3 reads TGTGCCAGCAGACCCGACAGGGGTGGAAGACAGGGCTACACCTTC. This sequence encodes CASRPDRGGRQGYTF.

The rearrangement joins TRBV5-1 to TRBJ1-3; D not resolved. This CDR3 is 14 amino acids long. The V end lost 0 bases, the J end lost 2 bases, and 6 bases lay between the germline ends. Germline V gene data show CDR1 as SGHRS and CDR2 as YFSETQ. DNA for the CDR3: TGCGCCAGCAGCTTGGCGGGGACTGGAAACACCATATATTTT. Protein: CASSLAGTGNTIYF.

This clone has just one count. The V call is TRBV10-2, the J call TRBJ1-2; D possibly corresponds to TRBD1 (5 bases). The germline V gene encodes CDR1 WSHSY and CDR2 SAAADI. Between the trimmed V and J ends, which lost 2 bases and 8 bases, there was a span of 12 bases. The CDR3 is made up of 13 amino acids. As DNA, the CDR3 is TGCGCCAGCAGTGAGCAGGCAGGGCAGGGCTACACCTTC. It is translated as CASSEQAGQGYTF.

J is TRBJ2-2 and V is TRBV24-1; 12 bases agree with TRBD1. Looked up from germline, CDR1 is KGHDR and CDR2 is SFDVKD. Germline trimming cut 3 bases from V and 5 bases from J; bases unmatched to any gene: 3. This CDR3 is built from 16 residues. Here the CDR3 reads CATSDMGQGATGELFF. CDR3 bases: TGTGCCACCAGTGATATGGGACAGGGGGCGACCGGGGAGCTGTTTTTT.

This clone appeared once. For the CDR3, the DNA is TGCGCCAGCAGCCAAGTGGGAACGGGGATCGGGGAGCTGTTTTTT. Protein product: CASSQVGTGIGELFF. The chain couples TRBV4-3 to TRBJ2-2; D might be TRBD2 (5 bases). In germline, CDR1 is LGHNA, CDR2 YSLEER. The CDR3 is made up of 15 amino acids. V lost 1 base, J lost 7 bases, and 13 bases lay in between.

The chain uses TRBV4-1 and TRBJ2-5; 10 nucleotides line up with TRBD2. The CDR3 has 17 amino acids. V dropped 0 bases and J dropped 5; count of bases not matched to a gene: 9. CDR1 and CDR2 (germline): MGHRA, YSYEKL. The CDR3, as DNA: TGCGCCAGCAGCCAAGATGTAAGCGGGGGGGCCCAGGAGACCCAGTACTTC. The encoded protein is CASSQDVSGGAQETQYF.

The rearrangement links TRBV10-1 to TRBJ2-4, with D possibly matching TRBD2 (5 bases). Germline CDR1 reads WNHNN; CDR2 reads SYGVQD (reference sequence). This CDR3 has 14 residues. Trimming took 3 bases from V and 10 from J, leaving 16 bases between them. The DNA of the CDR3 is TGCGCCAGCAGTGATTCCCCCAGCGGACGGATTCAGTACTTC. Translated: CASSDSPSGRIQYF.

This chain uses TRBV2 with TRBJ2-7; 11 bases agree with TRBD2. The length of the CDR3 is 19 residues. Looked up from germline, CDR1 is SNHLY and CDR2 is FYNNEI. V dropped 7 bases and J dropped 4; count of bases not matched to a gene: 21. CDR3 amino acids: CASTSLRVAGGPQLYEQYF. The CDR3 DNA is TGTGCCAGCACCTCATTGAGGGTAGCGGGAGGGCCCCAGTTATACGAGCAGTACTTC.

The chain is built from TRBV29-1 and TRBJ1-1; TRBD1 is a possible D gene (6 bases). Trimming removed 6 bases from V and 5 bases from J, with 16 bases in between. CDR1 and CDR2 (germline): SQVTM, ANQGSEA. This CDR3 comprises 13 residues. CDR3 sequence (DNA): TGCAGCGTCACAACAGGGATTTGGACTGAAGCTTTCTTT. Protein product: CSVTTGIWTEAFF.

The rearrangement joins TRBV12-3 or TRBV12-4 to TRBJ1-5, with 7 bases that match TRBD1. This CDR3 contains 13 residues. V shed 5 bases, J shed 4 bases, and the junction held 2 bases outside the gene matches. The CDR3 bases are TGTGCCAGCAGTAAACAGGGGAATCAGCCCCAGCATTTT. Its translation: CASSKQGNQPQHF.